This T cell receptor (beta chain) originates from a study of blood T cell repertoires in COVID-19. Overall study context: Collection of acute and convalescent COVID-19 samples took place in the United States, Italy and Spain. PBMCs, B-cell-depleted T cells, or T cells were the source of the cDNA or gDNA that made up the material.

In the original processing: Estimation of nucleated cell counts relied on the amplification of reference gene primers. The protocol was immunoSEQ multiplex PCR, while the TCRdb copy is restricted to in-frame clones and leaves out a portion. V, J and clone size derive from that table, while D and trimming were established from the DNA sequence. The table records roughly 72,000 clones, 88% of them present only once. This clone was counted only a few times. Sequenced sample: peripheral blood. The source is a human donor in a cohort sampled during active COVID-19.

The CDR3 DNA is TGTGCTACGAGTCCGGGACAGGCGGACATTCAGTACTTC. This gives the protein CATSPGQADIQYF. This chain uses TRBV19 with TRBJ2-4; 8 bases line up with TRBD1. The CDR3 totals 13 residues. Germline V gene sequence: CDR1 LNHDA, CDR2 SQIVND (reference sequence). Combining the CDR3 with reference TRBV19 and TRBJ2-4 gives the whole variable domain DGGITQSPKYLFRKEGQNVTLSCEQNLNHDAMYWYRQDPGQGLRLIYYSQIVNDFQKGDIAEGYSVSREKKESFPLTVTSAQKNPTAFYLCATSPGQADIQYFGAGTRLSVL.